This T cell receptor beta chain emerged from a study of T cells in Graves' hyperthyroidism and ophthalmopathy. Researchers took RNA transcripts and amplified the TCR beta CDR3 regions from them. A first-round RT-PCR of the TCR CDR3 used the HTBI primer set. MiXCR, applied by TCRdb to the multiplex PCR reads, yields one record per CDR3 protein. This sample carries hundreds of thousands of distinct CDR3 sequences, under 45% of them seen once, and the ten largest clones take around 30%. The CDR3 consists of 18 residues. Trimming removed 3 bases at V and 5 bases at J, with 23 bases between. Germline CDR1 is SGHKS and CDR2 is YYEKEE (reference sequence).

Sequencing was performed on blood. The genes are TRBV5-5 and TRBJ1-4, with D maybe TRBD1 (5 bases). This clonotype was sampled from a middle-aged woman with Graves' hyperthyroidism. The DNA for the CDR3 is TGTGCCAGCAGCTCGGGGGACTTTGTTGGGGCCCACAATGAAAAACTGTTTTTT. Translating it yields CASSSGDFVGAHNEKLFF.